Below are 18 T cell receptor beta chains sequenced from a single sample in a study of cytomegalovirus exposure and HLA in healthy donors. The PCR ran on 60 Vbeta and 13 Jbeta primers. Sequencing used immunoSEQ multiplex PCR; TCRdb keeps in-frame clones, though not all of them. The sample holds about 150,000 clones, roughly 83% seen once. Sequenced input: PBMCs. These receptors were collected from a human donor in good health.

The CDR3 DNA is TGTGCCTGGAGGGGAAGGGCAGGGGATCGGTACGAGCAGTACTTC. Translated: CAWRGRAGDRYEQYF. The V call is TRBV30, the J call TRBJ2-7; TRBD1 is a possible D gene (6 bases). V lost 3 bases and J lost 4, with 19 bases in between. This CDR3 spans 15 amino acids. Germline CDR1 is GTSNPN and CDR2 is SVGIG (reference sequence).

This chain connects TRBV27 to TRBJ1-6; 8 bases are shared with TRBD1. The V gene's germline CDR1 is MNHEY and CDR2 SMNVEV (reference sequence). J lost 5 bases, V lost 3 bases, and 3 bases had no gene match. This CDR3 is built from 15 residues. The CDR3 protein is CASSFQGAHNSPLHF. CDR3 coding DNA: TGTGCCAGCAGTTTCCAGGGGGCGCATAATTCACCCCTCCACTTT.

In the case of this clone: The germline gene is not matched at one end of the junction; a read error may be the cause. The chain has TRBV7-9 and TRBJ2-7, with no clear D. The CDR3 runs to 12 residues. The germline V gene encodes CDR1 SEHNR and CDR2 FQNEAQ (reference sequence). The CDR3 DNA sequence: TGTTCCAGCAGCTTGTCTTCCTACGAGCAGTACTTC. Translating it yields CSSSLSSYEQYF.

The CDR3, as DNA: TGTGCCAGCAGCTCAGGTCAGGGAAATGAGCAGTTCTTC. Amino acids: CASSSGQGNEQFF. V usage is TRBV28 and J usage is TRBJ2-1, with D perhaps matching TRBD1 (5 bases). Germline V gene data show CDR1 as MDHEN and CDR2 as SYDVKM. The CDR3 loop spans 13 amino acids. V was trimmed by 6 bases and J by 7 bases, leaving 13 bases between them.

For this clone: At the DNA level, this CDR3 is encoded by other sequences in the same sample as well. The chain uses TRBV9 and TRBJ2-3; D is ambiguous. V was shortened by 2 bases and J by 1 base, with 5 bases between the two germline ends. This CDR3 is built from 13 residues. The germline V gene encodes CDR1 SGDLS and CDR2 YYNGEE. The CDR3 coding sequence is TGTGCCAGCAGCGTGGGCGGCACAGATACGCAGTATTTT. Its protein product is CASSVGGTDTQYF. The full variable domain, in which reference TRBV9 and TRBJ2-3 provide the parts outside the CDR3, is DSGVTQTPKHLITATGQRVTLRCSPRSGDLSVYWYQQSLDQGLQFLIQYYNGEERAKGNILERFSAQQFPDLHSELNLSSLELGDSALYFCASSVGGTDTQYFGPGTRLTVL.

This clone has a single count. CDR3 nucleotides: TGTGTTCGCCTGGGACATACTCAGGTGTGGGAGCTGTTTTTT. Its translation is CVRLGHTQVWELFF. The chain recombines TRBV2 with TRBJ2-2, with D maybe TRBD1 (6 bases). The CDR3 is made up of 14 amino acids. CDR1 is SNHLY and CDR2 is FYNNEI in the germline V gene.

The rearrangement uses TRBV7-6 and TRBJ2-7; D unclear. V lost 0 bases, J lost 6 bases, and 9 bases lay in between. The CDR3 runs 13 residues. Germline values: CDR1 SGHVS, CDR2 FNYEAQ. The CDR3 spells CASSLASTREQYF. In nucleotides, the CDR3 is TGTGCCAGCAGCTTAGCGAGTACGCGCGAGCAGTACTTC.

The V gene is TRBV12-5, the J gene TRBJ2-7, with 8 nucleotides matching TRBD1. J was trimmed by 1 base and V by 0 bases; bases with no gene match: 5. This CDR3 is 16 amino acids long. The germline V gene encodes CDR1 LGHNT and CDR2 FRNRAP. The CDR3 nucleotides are TGTGCTAGTGGTTTGGTACTGGGACAGGCATCCTACGAGCAGTACTTC. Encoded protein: CASGLVLGQASYEQYF.

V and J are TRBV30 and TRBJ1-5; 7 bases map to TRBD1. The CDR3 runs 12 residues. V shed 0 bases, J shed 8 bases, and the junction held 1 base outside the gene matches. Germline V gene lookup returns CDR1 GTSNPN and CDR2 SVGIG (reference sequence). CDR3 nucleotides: TGTGCCTGGAGTGTAGGACAGGAGCCCCAGCATTTT. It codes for CAWSVGQEPQHF.

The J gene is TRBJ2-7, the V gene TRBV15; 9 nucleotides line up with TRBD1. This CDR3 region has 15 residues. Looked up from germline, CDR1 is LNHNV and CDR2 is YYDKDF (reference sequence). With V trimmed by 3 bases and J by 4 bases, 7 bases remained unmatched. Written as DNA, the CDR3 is TGTGCCACCAGCAGCGGGACAGGGCCCTTGTACGAGCAGTACTTC. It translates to CATSSGTGPLYEQYF.

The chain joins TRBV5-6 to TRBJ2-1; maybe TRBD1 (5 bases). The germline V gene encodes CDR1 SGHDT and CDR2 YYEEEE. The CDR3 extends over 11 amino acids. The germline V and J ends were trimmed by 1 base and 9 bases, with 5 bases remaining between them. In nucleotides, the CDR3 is TGTGCCAGCAGCTTGAGGGGTGAGCAGTTCTTC. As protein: CASSLRGEQFF.

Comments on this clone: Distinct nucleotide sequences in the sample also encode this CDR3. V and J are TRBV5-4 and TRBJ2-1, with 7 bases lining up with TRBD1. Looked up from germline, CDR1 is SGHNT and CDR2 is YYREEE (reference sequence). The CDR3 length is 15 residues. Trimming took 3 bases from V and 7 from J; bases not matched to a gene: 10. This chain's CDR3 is CASSSQRGLGNEQFF. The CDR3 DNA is TGTGCCAGCAGCTCCCAGAGGGGGCTCGGGAATGAGCAGTTCTTC. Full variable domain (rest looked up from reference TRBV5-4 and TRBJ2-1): ETGVTQSPTHLIKTRGQQVTLRCSSQSGHNTVSWYQQALGQGPQFIFQYYREEENGRGNFPPRFSGLQFPNYSSELNVNALELDDSALYLCASSSQRGLGNEQFFGPGTRLTVL.

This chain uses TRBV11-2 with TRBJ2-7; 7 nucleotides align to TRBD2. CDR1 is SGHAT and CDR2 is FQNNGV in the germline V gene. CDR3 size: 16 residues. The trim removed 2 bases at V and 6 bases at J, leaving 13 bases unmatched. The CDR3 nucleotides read TGTGCCAGCAGCTTAAGCGGCGGGAGCGCTCCTATCGAGCAGTACTTC. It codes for CASSLSGGSAPIEQYF.

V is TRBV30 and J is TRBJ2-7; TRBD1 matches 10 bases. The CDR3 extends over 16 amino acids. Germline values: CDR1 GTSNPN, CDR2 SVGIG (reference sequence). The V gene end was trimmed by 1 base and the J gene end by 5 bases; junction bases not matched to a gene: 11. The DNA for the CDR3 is TGTGCCTGGAGTGCGAATACCGGGACAGGGGTAAACGAGCAGTACTTC. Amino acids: CAWSANTGTGVNEQYF.

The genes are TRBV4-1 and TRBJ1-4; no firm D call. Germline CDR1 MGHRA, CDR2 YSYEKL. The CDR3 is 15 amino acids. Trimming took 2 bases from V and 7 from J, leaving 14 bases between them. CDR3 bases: TGCGCCAGCAGCCAAAGGACGGAGGGCCGTGAAAAACTGTTTTTT. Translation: CASSQRTEGREKLFF.

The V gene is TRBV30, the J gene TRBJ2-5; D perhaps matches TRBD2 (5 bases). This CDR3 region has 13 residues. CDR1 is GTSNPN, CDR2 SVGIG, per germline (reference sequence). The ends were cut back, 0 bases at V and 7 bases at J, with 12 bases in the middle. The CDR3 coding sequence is TGTGCCTGGAGTGTGTGGGGAGTAGGGACCCAGTACTTC. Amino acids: CAWSVWGVGTQYF.

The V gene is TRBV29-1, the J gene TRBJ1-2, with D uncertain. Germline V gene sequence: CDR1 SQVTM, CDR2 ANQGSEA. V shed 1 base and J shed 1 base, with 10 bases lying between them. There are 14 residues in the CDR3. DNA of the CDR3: TGCAGCGTTGAAGTCCCAACGGGTAACTATGGCTACACCTTC. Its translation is CSVEVPTGNYGYTF.

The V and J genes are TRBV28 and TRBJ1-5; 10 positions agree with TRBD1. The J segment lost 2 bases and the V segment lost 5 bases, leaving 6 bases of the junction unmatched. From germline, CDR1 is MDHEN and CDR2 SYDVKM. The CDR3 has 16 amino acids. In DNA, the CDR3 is TGTGCCAGCAGTCCCGGGACAGGGGTTGGCAATCAGCCCCAGCATTTT. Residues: CASSPGTGVGNQPQHF.